The rows below give T cell receptor beta chains drawn from one sample of a study of Ad26.COV2.S vaccination and SARS-CoV-2 variants. The table came from immunoSEQ multiplex PCR; TCRdb's copy has only in-frame clones and leaves some out. The sample records fewer than 500,000 clones, roughly 90% being singletons. The sample consisted of peripheral blood, taken in a trial of Ad26.COV2.S vaccine versus placebo. The receptors shown here come from a person aged 18 to 65 who received the Ad26.COV2.S COVID-19 vaccine or a placebo. Both conserved end residues are part of each CDR3. The D gene is left open where the match is weak. Clone size is shown for a subset of rows, as once, few, many or a class of expanded clone.

J: TRBJ2-1; size: NA; D: TRBD2; V: TRBV6-5; CDR3: CASSYSLAGVSDEQFF; DNA: TGTGCCAGCAGTTACTCCTTAGCGGGAGTAAGCGATGAGCAGTTCTTC
J: TRBJ1-5; size: NA; D: NA; V: TRBV6-6; CDR3: CASSTVNSNQPQHF; DNA: TGTGCCAGCAGTACGGTAAATAGCAATCAGCCCCAGCATTTT
J: TRBJ2-7; size: NA; D: NA; V: TRBV7-2; CDR3: CASSLATGQTYEQYF; DNA: TGTGCCAGCAGCTTAGCGACTGGACAGACCTACGAGCAGTACTTC
J: TRBJ2-1; size: NA; D: TRBD2; V: TRBV5-1; CDR3: CASSFPSGTYNEQFF; DNA: TGCGCCAGCAGCTTTCCTAGCGGGACCTACAATGAGCAGTTCTTC
J: TRBJ2-7; size: NA; D: TRBD1; V: TRBV6-2/TRBV6-3; CDR3: CASSYETGDDPYEQYF; DNA: TGTGCCAGCAGTTACGAGACAGGGGACGATCCCTACGAGCAGTACTTC
J: TRBJ2-5; size: NA; D: NA; V: TRBV18; CDR3: CASSGGSYQETQYF; DNA: TGTGCCAGCTCGGGGGGTTCGTACCAAGAGACCCAGTACTTC
J: TRBJ2-7; size: once; D: NA; V: TRBV25-1; CDR3: CASSEPGRLYEQYF; DNA: TGTGCCAGCAGTGAACCTGGCAGGCTATACGAGCAGTACTTC
J: TRBJ2-7; size: NA; D: TRBD2; V: TRBV28; CDR3: CASSFGLAGAPHEQYF; DNA: TGTGCCAGCAGTTTCGGTCTAGCGGGAGCCCCCCACGAGCAGTACTTC
J: TRBJ2-5; size: NA; D: TRBD1; V: TRBV7-9; CDR3: CASSSGQGAGETQYF; DNA: TGTGCCAGCAGCTCGGGACAGGGGGCGGGGGAGACCCAGTACTTC
J: TRBJ2-3; size: NA; D: TRBD1; V: TRBV11-1; CDR3: CASSLHRGTDTQYF; DNA: TGTGCCAGCAGCTTACACAGGGGGACAGATACGCAGTATTTT
J: TRBJ2-1; size: NA; D: TRBD2; V: TRBV6-6; CDR3: CACYSGTSGSNEQFF; DNA: TGTGCCTGCTACTCCGGGACTAGCGGGAGTAATGAGCAGTTCTTC
J: TRBJ1-6; size: NA; D: TRBD1; V: TRBV6-1; CDR3: CASSERDSGSPLHF; DNA: TGTGCCAGCAGTGAACGGGACAGCGGGTCACCCCTCCACTTT
J: TRBJ2-1; size: once; D: NA; V: TRBV30; CDR3: CAWSTGRGFNEQFF; DNA: TGTGCCTGGAGTACCGGGAGAGGATTCAATGAGCAGTTCTTC
J: TRBJ1-1; size: NA; D: NA; V: TRBV7-9; CDR3: CASQKSPMNTEAFF; DNA: TGTGCCAGTCAAAAGTCTCCCATGAACACTGAAGCTTTCTTT
J: TRBJ1-2; size: NA; D: NA; V: TRBV5-1; CDR3: CASSLAGTANYGYTF; DNA: TGCGCCAGCAGCTTGGCAGGCACAGCTAACTATGGCTACACCTTC
J: TRBJ2-1; size: NA; D: NA; V: TRBV4-1; CDR3: CASSQRESSYNEQFF; DNA: TGCGCCAGCAGCCAAAGGGAGAGCTCCTACAATGAGCAGTTCTTC
J: TRBJ2-3; size: NA; D: NA; V: TRBV29-1; CDR3: CSVGDGDTQYF; DNA: TGCAGCGTTGGAGATGGAGATACGCAGTATTTT
J: TRBJ2-1; size: NA; D: TRBD1; V: TRBV4-3; CDR3: CASSHPGSGQGWSEQFF; DNA: TGCGCCAGCAGCCATCCTGGTTCGGGACAGGGATGGAGTGAGCAGTTCTTC
J: TRBJ1-2; size: NA; D: TRBD1; V: TRBV11-2; CDR3: CASSLGGDSESYGYTF; DNA: TGTGCCAGCAGCTTAGGTGGGGACAGCGAAAGCTATGGCTACACCTTC
J: TRBJ1-6; size: once; D: TRBD1; V: TRBV7-6; CDR3: CASSRDSANSPLHF; DNA: TGTGCCAGCAGCCGGGACAGCGCCAATTCACCCCTCCACTTT
J: TRBJ2-7; size: few; D: NA; V: TRBV5-1; CDR3: CASSFPRSGEQYF; DNA: TGCGCCAGCAGCTTTCCCCGATCCGGGGAGCAGTACTTC
J: TRBJ1-5; size: NA; D: NA; V: TRBV30; CDR3: CAWSVLSVDQPQHF; DNA: TGTGCCTGGAGTGTACTAAGCGTGGACCAGCCCCAGCATTTT
J: TRBJ2-7; size: NA; D: TRBD2; V: TRBV27; CDR3: CASSPIGAGAYEQYF; DNA: TGTGCCAGCAGTCCTATCGGAGCGGGAGCTTACGAGCAGTACTTC
J: TRBJ2-7; size: once; D: TRBD2; V: TRBV4-3; CDR3: CASSQESGSLYEQYF; DNA: TGCGCCAGCAGCCAAGAGAGCGGGAGTCTCTACGAGCAGTACTTC
J: TRBJ2-5; size: once; D: NA; V: TRBV30; CDR3: CAWSVGSETQYF; DNA: TGTGCCTGGAGTGTAGGGTCGGAGACCCAGTACTTC
J: TRBJ2-7; size: NA; D: TRBD1; V: TRBV6-5; CDR3: CASSTLTGFYEQYF; DNA: TGTGCCAGCAGTACCCTGACAGGGTTTTACGAGCAGTACTTC
J: TRBJ2-2; size: NA; D: TRBD2; V: TRBV5-5; CDR3: CASSLTSGTNTGELFF; DNA: TGTGCCAGCAGCTTGACTAGCGGGACGAACACCGGGGAGCTGTTTTTT
J: TRBJ2-3; size: NA; D: NA; V: TRBV12-5; CDR3: CASGLEGGDTQYF; DNA: TGTGCTAGTGGTTTGGAGGGTGGAGATACGCAGTATTTT
J: TRBJ2-1; size: NA; D: TRBD1; V: TRBV27; CDR3: CASSLSGQGARNEQFF; DNA: TGTGCCAGCAGTTTATCGGGACAGGGGGCGCGGAATGAGCAGTTCTTC
J: TRBJ1-5; size: medium-sized; D: TRBD1; V: TRBV19; CDR3: CASTFNRGHNQPQHF; DNA: TGTGCCAGTACCTTCAATAGGGGGCACAATCAGCCCCAGCATTTT
J: TRBJ1-5; size: NA; D: NA; V: TRBV7-6; CDR3: CASSLTGDQPQHF; DNA: TGTGCCAGCAGCTTAACGGGAGATCAGCCCCAGCATTTT
J: TRBJ2-7; size: NA; D: TRBD2; V: TRBV10-3; CDR3: CAIRALGREGEQYF; DNA: TGTGCCATCAGGGCCCTTGGCAGGGAGGGAGAGCAGTACTTC
J: TRBJ2-7; size: NA; D: NA; V: TRBV9; CDR3: CASSVGGGLGEQYF; DNA: TGTGCCAGCAGCGTGGGCGGAGGTCTGGGAGAGCAGTACTTC
J: TRBJ2-3; size: NA; D: NA; V: TRBV21-1; CDR3: CASSRQGALPAYF; DNA: TGTGCCAGCAGCAGACAGGGGGCCCTCCCTGCGTATTTT
J: TRBJ2-1; size: NA; D: NA; V: TRBV11-2; CDR3: CASSLEYQEYNEQFF; DNA: TGTGCCAGCAGCTTAGAGTACCAGGAATACAATGAGCAGTTCTTC
J: TRBJ2-2; size: NA; D: NA; V: TRBV9; CDR3: CASSVFQEYTGELFF; DNA: TGTGCCAGCAGCGTATTCCAGGAGTACACCGGGGAGCTGTTTTTT
J: TRBJ1-1; size: NA; D: NA; V: TRBV30; CDR3: CAWSVPETGATEAFF; DNA: TGTGCCTGGAGTGTACCTGAGACAGGCGCCACTGAAGCTTTCTTT
J: TRBJ2-1; size: NA; D: TRBD2; V: TRBV19; CDR3: CASRKRGYREGLSGSDEQFF; DNA: TGTGCCAGTAGGAAAAGGGGATACCGGGAGGGCCTATCTGGGTCGGATGAGCAGTTCTTC
J: TRBJ2-7; size: NA; D: NA; V: TRBV2; CDR3: CATLLLTPQVRRSEQYF; DNA: TGTGCCACCCTATTACTAACTCCACAGGTCCGACGATCCGAGCAGTACTTC